Below are 6 T cell receptor beta chains sequenced from a single sample in a study of liver allograft versus peripheral blood T cells. Study-level background: Repertoires from peripheral blood of liver transplant recipients were compared with those inside their transplanted livers.

MiXCR, applied by TCRdb to the reads, yields one record per CDR3 protein. In the table there are 13,000 or so distinct CDR3 sequences, 15% to 20% of which are singletons. These receptors were taken from a human patient who had a liver transplant. The T cells may partly be graft donor cells.

This clonotype was counted between two and nine times. This chain uses TRBV28 with TRBJ2-7; TRBD2 aligns across 14 bases. The ends lost 6 bases at V and 5 bases at J; junction bases unmatched: 9. This CDR3 is 16 amino acids long. Germline CDR1 is MDHEN and CDR2 is SYDVKM. This chain's CDR3 is CASRPRTSGGSHEQYF. The CDR3 DNA follows: TGTGCCAGCAGACCCCGGACTAGCGGGGGGTCCCACGAGCAGTACTTC.

Ten or more counts support this clonotype. J is TRBJ2-1 and V is TRBV7-2, with 7 bases lining up with TRBD2. Germline trimming cut 5 bases from V and 7 bases from J; bases unmatched to any gene: 8. The CDR3 is 14 amino acids. Germline CDR1 and CDR2: SGHTA and FQGNSA. CDR3 sequence reads: CASSAPGTNNEQFF. DNA of the CDR3: TGTGCCAGCAGCGCCCCCGGGACTAATAATGAGCAGTTCTTC.

This clonotype is judged medium-sized. The chain couples TRBV7-2 to TRBJ2-3; 7 bases align to TRBD2. Per the germline V gene, CDR1 is SGHTA and CDR2 is FQGNSA. This CDR3 has 15 amino acids. V shed 0 bases, J shed 4 bases, and the junction held 4 bases outside the gene matches. CDR3 nucleotide sequence: TGTGCCAGCAGCTTAGCAGGGGCGGGGGCAGATACGCAGTATTTT. Its translation is CASSLAGAGADTQYF.

This chain connects TRBV14 to TRBJ1-1, with D unresolved. Trimming took 0 bases from V and 0 from J, leaving 2 bases between them. The CDR3 length is 13 residues. Per germline, CDR1 SGHDN and CDR2 FVKESK. CDR3 nucleotides: TGTGCCAGCAGCCAAGATGTGAACACTGAAGCTTTCTTT. Translation gives CASSQDVNTEAFF.

The chain links TRBV7-2 to TRBJ2-7; TRBD2 matches at 11 bases. This CDR3 comprises 13 residues. Germline V lookup: CDR1 SGHTA, CDR2 FQGNSA. The V segment lost 6 bases and the J segment 10 bases; nucleotides outside the gene matches: 8. CDR3 protein: CASSSLAGGEQYF. CDR3 DNA sequence: TGTGCCAGCAGTTCGTTAGCGGGAGGGGAACAGTACTTC.

By its share, this clonotype is medium-sized. The chain carries TRBV19 and TRBJ1-1; possible D gene TRBD1, 6 bases. The CDR3 extends over 13 amino acids. CDR1 and CDR2 from the germline V gene are LNHDA and SQIVND (reference sequence). V was trimmed by 5 bases and J by 10 bases, leaving 17 bases between them. This CDR3 reads CASSVRQALGAFF. Written as DNA, the CDR3 is TGTGCCAGTAGTGTACGACAGGCTTTAGGAGCTTTCTTT.